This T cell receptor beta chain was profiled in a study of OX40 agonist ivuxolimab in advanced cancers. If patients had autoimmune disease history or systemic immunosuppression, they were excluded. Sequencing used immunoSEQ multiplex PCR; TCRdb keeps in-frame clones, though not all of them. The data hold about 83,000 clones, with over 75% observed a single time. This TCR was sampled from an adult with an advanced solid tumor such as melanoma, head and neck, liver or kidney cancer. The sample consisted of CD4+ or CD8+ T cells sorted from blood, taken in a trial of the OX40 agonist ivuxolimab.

The CDR3 sequence is CASRTGTRARSYEQYF. The CDR3 DNA follows: TGTGCCAGCAGAACTGGGACTAGGGCGAGGTCCTACGAGCAGTACTTC. V and J are TRBV7-2 and TRBJ2-7, with TRBD2 matching 8 bases. J lost 1 base, V lost 6 bases, and 11 bases had no gene match. Germline V gene lookup returns CDR1 SGHTA and CDR2 FQGNSA. There are 16 residues in the CDR3.